The source of this T cell receptor (beta chain) is a study of Ad26.COV2.S vaccination and SARS-CoV-2 variants. The wider study: Once or twice, 56 days apart, Ad26.COV2.S was delivered intramuscularly.

Treatment meaning: about 20 received Ad26.COV2.S at low or high dose, single or two shots; several received placebo; per-sample allocation not given. At day 63 after the first vaccine or placebo injection, samples were drawn. This vaccine is an Ad26 vector that expresses the Wuhan-strain SARS-CoV-2 spike. Study-level points and caveats: Substantial post-vaccination breadth of spike-specific CD8+ and CD4+ T cell responses was reported. It is possible that the TCR breadth and depth analyses underestimated the total T cell responses.

V was clipped by 6 bases and J by 2 bases, with 7 bases between them. Germline V CDR1 and CDR2: MNHEY, SVGEGT. The length of the CDR3 is 12 residues. Sequenced by immunoSEQ multiplex PCR; TCRdb stores in-frame clones only, minus some. The sample yields more than 400,000 clones, roughly 91% seen once. Turning to this clone: Its antigen is currently unknown. Other DNA sequences in this sample translate to the same CDR3.

This TCR came from a person aged 18-60 years who received the Ad26.COV2.S COVID-19 vaccine or a placebo. The chain combines TRBV6-2 or TRBV6-3 with TRBJ2-5; D is unclear. This specimen was peripheral blood, taken in a trial of Ad26.COV2.S vaccine versus placebo. DNA of the CDR3: TGTGCCAGCAGCAACAGTCAAGAGACCCAGTACTTC. Its translation: CASSNSQETQYF.